The clone carrying this TCR beta chain turned up a few times. What it binds is unknown. J lost 1 base, V lost 4 bases, and 5 bases had no gene match. Germline values: CDR1 SGHRS, CDR2 YFSETQ. This CDR3 is 16 amino acids long. The PCR ran on 60 Vbeta and 13 Jbeta primers. Method: immunoSEQ multiplex PCR; TCRdb's copy keeps in-frame clones and lacks some. The repertoire holds roughly 80,000 clones, with over 60% as singletons. Each of the donors was a healthy bone marrow donor. This entry is derived from a study of cytomegalovirus exposure and HLA in healthy donors. Study observations and caveats: In a later analysis, TCR beta V- and J-gene trimming showed a link to a missense DCLRE1C variant.

The V and J genes are TRBV5-1 and TRBJ1-1; TRBD1 matches 12 bases. Sample: PBMCs. This clonotype was sampled from a male donor in good health and CMV-seropositive. The CDR3 sequence is CASSPGQGAWNTEAFF. For the CDR3, the DNA is TGCGCCAGCAGCCCGGGACAGGGGGCCTGGAACACTGAAGCTTTCTTT.